These 24 T cell receptor beta chains share one sample of origin, sequenced in a study of shared clonotypes between healthy human individuals. Profiled with immunoSEQ multiplex PCR; TCRdb holds only in-frame clones, not every one. The sample lists over a million clones; roughly 74% were seen once. Sequencing was done on a sample of memory CD4+ T cells from PBMCs. Regarding subset: CD45RA-negative fraction. The receptor source for this set is a young man in good health. Some clones in this sample may be carry-over from other donors' samples.

J is TRBJ2-1 and V is TRBV6-1; D is perhaps TRBD2 (6 bases). Germline V CDR1 and CDR2: MNHNS, SASEGT. Trimming pared 4 bases from V and 1 base from J, leaving 14 bases between. The CDR3 contains 16 residues. This CDR3 is CASSGHGLASYNEQFF. The DNA for the CDR3 is TGTGCCAGCAGTGGACATGGGCTAGCGTCCTACAATGAGCAGTTCTTC.

V is TRBV7-6 and J is TRBJ2-3; TRBD2 agrees at 14 bases. V lost 5 bases, J lost 5 bases, and 3 bases stayed unmatched. The CDR3 runs to 15 residues. Germline lookup yields CDR1 SGHVS and CDR2 FNYEAQ. CDR3 residues: CASSHGTSGRDTQYF. CDR3 nucleotides: TGTGCCAGCAGCCACGGGACTAGCGGGAGAGATACGCAGTATTTT.

The V and J genes are TRBV7-6 and TRBJ2-1; 13 positions match TRBD2. This CDR3 comprises 18 residues. Trimming cost V 1 base and J 7 bases; bases outside gene matches: 10. Germline V lookup: CDR1 SGHVS, CDR2 FNYEAQ. CDR3 nucleotides: TGTGCCAGCAGCTTAGGCCGACTAGCGGGAGGTTTTAAGAATGAGCAGTTCTTC. Translating gives CASSLGRLAGGFKNEQFF. Combining the CDR3 with reference TRBV7-6 and TRBJ2-1 gives the whole variable domain GAGVSQSPRYKVTKRGQDVALRCDPISGHVSLYWYRQALGQGPEFLTYFNYEAQQDKSGLPNDRFSAERPEGSISTLTIQRTEQRDSAMYRCASSLGRLAGGFKNEQFFGPGTRLTVL.

The chain combines TRBV28 with TRBJ2-7, with 7 bases fitting TRBD2. CDR3 length equals 12 residues. Trimming at V came to 5 bases and at J to 4 bases, leaving 2 bases not matched to a gene. CDR1 is MDHEN and CDR2 is SYDVKM in the germline V gene. The DNA of the CDR3 is TGTGCCAGCAGTATCGGGGGGTACGAGCAGTACTTC. It codes for CASSIGGYEQYF. Looking up the rest from reference TRBV28 and TRBJ2-7 gives the full variable domain: DVKVTQSSRYLVKRTGEKVFLECVQDMDHENMFWYRQDPGLGLRLIYFSYDVKMKEKGDIPEGYSVSREKKERFSLILESASTNQTSMYLCASSIGGYEQYFGPGTRLTVT.

This rearrangement joins TRBV27 to TRBJ2-2; TRBD2 matches 8 bases. The CDR3 is 16 residues long. Germline-derived CDR1 and CDR2 are MNHEY and SMNVEV (reference sequence). V was clipped by 2 bases and J by 1 base; unmatched bases: 3. CDR3 loop: CASSLRGRQNTGELFF. The CDR3 coding sequence is TGTGCCAGCAGTTTACGCGGGAGGCAGAACACCGGGGAGCTGTTTTTT.

The genes are TRBV28 and TRBJ2-3; perhaps TRBD2 as D (5 bases). Germline V gene sequence: CDR1 MDHEN, CDR2 SYDVKM. V was shortened by 7 bases and J by 6 bases, with 20 bases between the two germline ends. CDR3 length equals 15 residues. Written as DNA, the CDR3 is TGTGCCAGCACTCCCGGGGTTATAAGTAAGGATACGCAGTATTTT. Protein product: CASTPGVISKDTQYF.

The V and J genes are TRBV5-4 and TRBJ2-2; D ambiguous. Trimming took 0 bases from V and 0 from J, leaving 6 bases between them. CDR3 length: 15 amino acids. The germline V gene has CDR1 SGHNT and CDR2 YYREEE (reference sequence). The CDR3: CASSLDPANTGELFF. The CDR3 DNA reads TGTGCCAGCAGCTTGGATCCAGCGAACACCGGGGAGCTGTTTTTT. Full variable domain (outside the CDR3, taken from reference TRBV5-4 and TRBJ2-2): ETGVTQSPTHLIKTRGQQVTLRCSSQSGHNTVSWYQQALGQGPQFIFQYYREEENGRGNFPPRFSGLQFPNYSSELNVNALELDDSALYLCASSLDPANTGELFFGEGSRLTVL.

This clone was detected once. The chain's CDR3 is CASSLAISTDPYEQYF. The CDR3 bases are TGCGCCAGCAGCTTGGCCATTAGCACTGACCCCTACGAGCAGTACTTC. J is TRBJ2-7 and V is TRBV5-1; no firm D call. CDR1 SGHRS and CDR2 YFSETQ come from the germline V gene. Deletions cut 0 bases from V and 2 bases from J, with 15 bases between. CDR3 length: 16 amino acids.

The rearrangement joins TRBV11-3 to TRBJ1-1; weak D call: TRBD1 (5 bases). In germline, CDR1 is SGHNT, CDR2 YENEEA. The V gene lost 7 bases and the J gene lost 0 bases, with 9 bases spanning the gap. The CDR3 runs 13 residues. As DNA, the CDR3 is TGTGCCAGCACCGCGGGGGTGAACACTGAAGCTTTCTTT. It codes for CASTAGVNTEAFF.

This clone was observed a handful of times. Given a far larger clone just one base away, this is likely a sequencing read error. The J gene is TRBJ1-1, the V gene TRBV7-9, with a weak D call TRBD1 (5 bases). Germline V gives CDR1 SEHNR, CDR2 FQNEAQ (reference sequence). This CDR3 is 13 amino acids long. V was trimmed by 5 bases and J by 1 base, leaving 8 bases between them. The CDR3 DNA is TGTGCCAGCAGCCACGGACAGAACACTGAAGCTTTCTTT. Translated, it gives CASSHGQNTEAFF.

J is TRBJ2-5 and V is TRBV6-6; D call uncertain. The CDR3 spans 12 residues. The V end was cut by 2 bases, the J end by 1 base, with 2 bases between. Germline CDR1 and CDR2: MNHNY and SVGAGI (reference sequence). For the CDR3, the DNA is TGTGCCAGCAGTTACCTCCAAGAGACCCAGTACTTC. This codes for CASSYLQETQYF.

This clone was found a few times. J is TRBJ2-1 and V is TRBV5-4; tentatively, D is TRBD1 (6 bases). Germline V gene lookup returns CDR1 SGHNT and CDR2 YYREEE (reference sequence). The V gene lost 5 bases and the J gene lost 3 bases, with 9 bases spanning the gap. The CDR3 loop spans 13 amino acids. CDR3 bases: TGTGCCAGCAGGGCGGACAGCTACAATGAGCAGTTCTTC. As protein: CASRADSYNEQFF.

This clone was detected a few times. The V call is TRBV25-1, the J call TRBJ1-3; the D is unclear. Germline lookup yields CDR1 MGHDK and CDR2 SYGVNS. The CDR3 runs 14 residues. CDR3 bases: TGTGCAGCGAGCCGCCCCGGGCGGGGAAACACCATATATTTT. Translated: CAASRPGRGNTIYF. Supplemented by reference TRBV25-1 and TRBJ1-3, the full variable domain reads EADIYQTPRYLVIGTGKKITLECSQTMGHDKMYWYQQDPGMELHLIHYSYGVNSTEKGDLSSESTVSRIRTEHFPLTLESARPSHTSQYLCAASRPGRGNTIYFGEGSWLTVV.

The chain has TRBV29-1 and TRBJ1-2; no definite D call. This CDR3 spans 12 amino acids. The ends were cut back, 4 bases at V and 7 bases at J, with 13 bases in the middle. The germline V gene encodes CDR1 SQVTM and CDR2 ANQGSEA. CDR3: CSVVGPRSGYTF. CDR3 DNA sequence: TGCAGCGTTGTTGGTCCCCGGTCTGGCTACACCTTC.

The genes are TRBV29-1 and TRBJ2-7, with TRBD1 as a possible D gene (6 bases). V was trimmed by 2 bases and J by 3 bases, leaving 14 bases between them. Germline CDR1 SQVTM, CDR2 ANQGSEA. The CDR3 covers 14 residues. CDR3 sequence reads: CSVETGTPFYEQYF. The CDR3 nucleotides read TGCAGCGTTGAAACCGGGACACCTTTCTACGAGCAGTACTTC.

This sequence joins TRBV4-3 and TRBJ2-1, with 7 bases matching TRBD2. Trimming took 0 bases from V and 6 from J; bases not matched to a gene: 8. CDR1 is LGHNA and CDR2 is YSLEER in the germline V gene. CDR3 size: 16 residues. This CDR3 reads CASSQDSGGEGNEQFF. CDR3 sequence (DNA): TGCGCCAGCAGCCAAGATTCGGGGGGAGAGGGCAATGAGCAGTTCTTC.

The rearrangement links TRBV4-2 to TRBJ1-5; D unresolved. V was pared by 5 bases and J by 6 bases, with 11 bases between. CDR3 length: 13 residues. Germline loops: CDR1 LGHNA, CDR2 YNFKEQ. The CDR3 nucleotides read TGTGCCAGCAGCTTGAGAGTTTCTCAGCCCCAGCATTTT. This sequence encodes CASSLRVSQPQHF.

This clone was picked up a small number of times. The rearrangement links TRBV28 to TRBJ1-1; D may be TRBD1 (5 bases). The CDR3 runs to 15 residues. From germline, CDR1 is MDHEN and CDR2 SYDVKM. The V end lost 4 bases, the J end lost 2 bases, and 14 bases lay between the germline ends. CDR3 coding DNA: TGTGCCAGCAGTTGGGGACCGAGGCCAAACACTGAAGCTTTCTTT. This gives the protein CASSWGPRPNTEAFF.

The V and J genes are TRBV10-3 and TRBJ2-7, with D unclear. CDR3 length: 15 residues. V was pared by 5 bases and J by 4 bases, with 18 bases between. Germline V gives CDR1 ENHRY, CDR2 SYGVKD. The CDR3 DNA follows: TGTGCCATCAGTAGGGTCGCCGGCGGTAATTACGAGCAGTACTTC. It yields the protein CAISRVAGGNYEQYF.

The rearrangement uses TRBV4-1 and TRBJ2-4; D not resolved. Germline V gene lookup returns CDR1 MGHRA and CDR2 YSYEKL. V dropped 6 bases and J dropped 0 bases, with 6 bases sitting between them. The CDR3 runs to 13 residues. CDR3 residues: CASRGLAKNIQYF. In nucleotides, the CDR3 is TGCGCCAGCAGGGGTCTAGCCAAAAACATTCAGTACTTC.

This sequence joins TRBV10-3 and TRBJ2-6, with TRBD1 matching over 11 bases. Germline V CDR1 and CDR2: ENHRY, SYGVKD. This CDR3 is built from 17 residues. Germline trimming cut 10 bases from V and 0 bases from J; bases unmatched to any gene: 8. The CDR3: CATAGTGGNSGANVLTF. CDR3 bases: TGTGCCACCGCGGGGACAGGGGGAAACTCTGGGGCCAACGTCCTGACTTTC.

Notes on this clone: The sample has other DNA sequences that encode this CDR3 too. V is TRBV6-6 and J is TRBJ1-5, with D perhaps matching TRBD1 (6 bases). Germline V gene sequence: CDR1 MNHNY, CDR2 SVGAGI (reference sequence). There are 13 residues in the CDR3. V lost 5 bases to trimming and J lost 4 bases, with 9 bases between them. DNA of the CDR3: TGTGCCAGCAGTCTCACAGGGAATCAGCCCCAGCATTTT. Translation: CASSLTGNQPQHF.

The chain employs TRBV7-8 and TRBJ2-3; D is perhaps TRBD2 (5 bases). The V gene lost 5 bases and the J gene lost 0 bases, with 15 bases spanning the gap. CDR1 SGHVS and CDR2 FQNEAQ come from the germline V gene. CDR3 length equals 16 residues. CDR3 in amino acids: CASSPKTTPSTDTQYF. The CDR3 nucleotides read TGTGCCAGCAGCCCCAAGACTACACCTAGCACAGATACGCAGTATTTT.

A single count supports this clone. Other DNA sequences in this sample translate to the same CDR3. This chain links TRBV28 with TRBJ2-7; D gene uncertain. Germline V gene sequence: CDR1 MDHEN, CDR2 SYDVKM. The length of the CDR3 is 13 residues. Trimming stripped 2 bases from V and 2 bases from J, with 7 bases between. In nucleotides, the CDR3 is TGTGCCAGCAGTTTAGGGCAGACCTACGAGCAGTACTTC. Its translation is CASSLGQTYEQYF. The variable domain in full, with the rest retrieved from reference TRBV28 and TRBJ2-7, is DVKVTQSSRYLVKRTGEKVFLECVQDMDHENMFWYRQDPGLGLRLIYFSYDVKMKEKGDIPEGYSVSREKKERFSLILESASTNQTSMYLCASSLGQTYEQYFGPGTRLTVT.